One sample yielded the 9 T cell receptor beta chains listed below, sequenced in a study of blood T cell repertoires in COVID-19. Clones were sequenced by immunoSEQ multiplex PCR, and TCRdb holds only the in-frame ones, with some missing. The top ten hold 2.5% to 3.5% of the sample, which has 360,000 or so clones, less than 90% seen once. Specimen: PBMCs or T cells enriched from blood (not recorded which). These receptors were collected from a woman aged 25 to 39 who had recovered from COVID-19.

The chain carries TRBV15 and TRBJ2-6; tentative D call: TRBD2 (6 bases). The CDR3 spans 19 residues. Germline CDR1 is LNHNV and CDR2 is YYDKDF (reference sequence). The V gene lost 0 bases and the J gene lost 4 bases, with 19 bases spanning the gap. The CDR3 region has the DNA TGTGCCACCAGCAGAGATACCGACCCGGGAGTGCCAGGGGCCAACGTCCTGACTTTC. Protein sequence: CATSRDTDPGVPGANVLTF. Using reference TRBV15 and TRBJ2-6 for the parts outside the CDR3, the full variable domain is DAMVIQNPRYQVTQFGKPVTLSCSQTLNHNVMYWYQQKSSQAPKLLFHYYDKDFNNEADTPDNFQSRRPNTSFCFLDIRSPGLGDTAMYLCATSRDTDPGVPGANVLTFGAGSRLTVL.

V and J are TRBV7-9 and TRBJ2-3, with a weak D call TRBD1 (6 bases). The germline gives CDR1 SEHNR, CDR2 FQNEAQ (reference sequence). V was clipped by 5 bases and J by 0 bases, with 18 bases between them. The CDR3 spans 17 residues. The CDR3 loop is CASSPSLRGGSTDTQYF. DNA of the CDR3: TGTGCCAGCAGCCCCTCCCTGAGAGGGGGAAGCACAGATACGCAGTATTTT.

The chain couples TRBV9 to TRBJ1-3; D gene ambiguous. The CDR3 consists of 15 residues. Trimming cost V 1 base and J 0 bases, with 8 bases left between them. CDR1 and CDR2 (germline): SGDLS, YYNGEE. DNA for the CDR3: TGTGCCAGCAGCGTAAACGGTGGCTCTGGAAACACCATATATTTT. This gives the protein CASSVNGGSGNTIYF.

CDR3 coding DNA: TGTGCCATCAGTGAGTCTAGGACAGGCATCGGTGAAGCTTTCTTT. This encodes CAISESRTGIGEAFF. The chain employs TRBV10-3 and TRBJ1-1, with 7 bases identical to TRBD1. Looked up from germline, CDR1 is ENHRY and CDR2 is SYGVKD. The CDR3 length is 15 residues. The V gene end was trimmed by 0 bases and the J gene end by 7 bases; junction bases not matched to a gene: 8.

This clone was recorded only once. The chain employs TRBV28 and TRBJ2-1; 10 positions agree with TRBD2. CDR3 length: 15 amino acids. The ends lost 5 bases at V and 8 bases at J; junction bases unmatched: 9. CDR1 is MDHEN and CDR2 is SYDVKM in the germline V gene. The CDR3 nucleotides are TGTGCCAGCAGTCTTCTAGCGGGAGTCGTCGATGAGCAGTTCTTC. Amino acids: CASSLLAGVVDEQFF.

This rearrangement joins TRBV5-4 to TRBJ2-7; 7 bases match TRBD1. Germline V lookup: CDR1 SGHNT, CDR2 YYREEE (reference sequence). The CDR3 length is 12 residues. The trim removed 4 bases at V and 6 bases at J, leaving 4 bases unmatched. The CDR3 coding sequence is TGTGCCAGCAGCCCAACAGGGGCCGAGCAGTACTTC. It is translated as CASSPTGAEQYF.

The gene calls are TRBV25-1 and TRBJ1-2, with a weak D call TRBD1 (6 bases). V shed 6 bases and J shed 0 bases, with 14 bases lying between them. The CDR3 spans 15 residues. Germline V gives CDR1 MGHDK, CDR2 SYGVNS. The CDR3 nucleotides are TGTGCCAGCAGGGACCCCGCAGGGGCTAACTATGGCTACACCTTC. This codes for CASRDPAGANYGYTF.

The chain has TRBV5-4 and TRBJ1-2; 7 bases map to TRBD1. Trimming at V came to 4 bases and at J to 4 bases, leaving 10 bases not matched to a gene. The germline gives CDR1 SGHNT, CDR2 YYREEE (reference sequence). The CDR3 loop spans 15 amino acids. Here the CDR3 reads CASSADRVRSYGYTF. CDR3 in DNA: TGTGCCAGCAGCGCTGACAGGGTACGTTCCTATGGCTACACCTTC.

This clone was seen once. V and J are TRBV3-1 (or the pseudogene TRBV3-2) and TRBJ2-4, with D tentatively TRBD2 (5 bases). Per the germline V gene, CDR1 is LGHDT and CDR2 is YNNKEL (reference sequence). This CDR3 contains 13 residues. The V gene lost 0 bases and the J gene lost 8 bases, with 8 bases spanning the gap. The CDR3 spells CASSQDGVYIQYF. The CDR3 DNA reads TGTGCCAGCAGCCAAGACGGGGTATACATTCAGTACTTC.